These 13 T cell receptor beta chains came from one sample sequenced in a study of graft-versus-host responses after intestinal transplantation. No antigen has been identified for these receptors. Generated by immunoSEQ multiplex PCR, the TCRdb table keeps only in-frame clones and is missing some. The data show about 88,000 clones, around 93% seen once. Source: unstimulated CD4+ T cells sorted from spleen or lymph node cells, taken before transplant. These receptors all stem from a human donor who was the organ donor for an intestinal transplant.

The chain couples TRBV5-5 to TRBJ1-6; 9 bases line up with TRBD1. V gave up 4 bases and J gave up 5 bases; unmatched junction bases: 4. CDR1 SGHKS and CDR2 YYEKEE come from the germline V gene (reference sequence). CDR3 length: 15 residues. The DNA of the CDR3 is TGTGCCAGCAGCGGGCGGACAGGGGATAATTCACCCCTCCACTTT. This encodes CASSGRTGDNSPLHF.

The chain has TRBV7-9 and TRBJ2-5, with a tentative D call TRBD1 (6 bases). Matching the DNA end better, TRBJ2-7 makes the J call doubtful. From germline, CDR1 is SEHNR and CDR2 FQNEAQ (reference sequence). The CDR3 contains 15 residues. The CDR3 loop is CASSSDSRSTYEQYF. In nucleotides, the CDR3 is TGTGCCAGCAGCTCGGACAGCAGAAGTACCTACGAGCAGTACTTC.

The rearrangement uses TRBV19 and TRBJ1-3, with D unresolved. Germline CDR1 and CDR2: LNHDA and SQIVND (reference sequence). The CDR3 runs to 14 residues. Deletions cut 2 bases from V and 0 bases from J, with 5 bases between. The CDR3 sequence is CASSITSSGNTIYF. In DNA, the CDR3 is TGTGCCAGTAGTATAACGAGCTCTGGAAACACCATATATTTT. Based on the CDR3 plus reference TRBV19 and TRBJ1-3, the full variable domain is DGGITQSPKYLFRKEGQNVTLSCEQNLNHDAMYWYRQDPGQGLRLIYYSQIVNDFQKGDIAEGYSVSREKKESFPLTVTSAQKNPTAFYLCASSITSSGNTIYFGEGSWLTVV.

The chain is built from TRBV6-1 and TRBJ2-6, with TRBD1 as a possible D gene (6 bases). Germline CDR1 is MNHNS and CDR2 is SASEGT. V was pared by 2 bases and J by 0 bases, with 17 bases between. The CDR3 has 19 amino acids. DNA for the CDR3: TGTGCCAGCAGTGAAAGGTTGTTGACAGGCAACTCTGGGGCCAACGTCCTGACTTTC. It codes for CASSERLLTGNSGANVLTF.

This clone was observed once. The chain couples TRBV12-5 to TRBJ1-2; 8 bases line up with TRBD1. The trim removed 5 bases at V and 8 bases at J, leaving 10 bases unmatched. CDR1 LGHNT and CDR2 FRNRAP come from the germline V gene. The CDR3 runs 14 residues. The CDR3 sequence: CASGTQTGARGYTF. Written as DNA, the CDR3 is TGTGCTAGTGGTACCCAGACAGGGGCGAGGGGCTACACCTTC.

J is TRBJ2-1 and V is TRBV9; D gene uncertain. Deletions cut 3 bases from V and 6 bases from J, with 13 bases between. The CDR3 has 14 amino acids. Germline CDR1 reads SGDLS; CDR2 reads YYNGEE. CDR3 sequence: CASSEPPFANEQFF. DNA of the CDR3: TGTGCCAGCAGCGAGCCACCCTTCGCCAATGAGCAGTTCTTC.

V gene TRBV11-2 combines with J gene TRBJ1-4; tentative D call: TRBD1 (6 bases). V lost 4 bases, J lost 2 bases, and 20 bases lay in between. Germline V gives CDR1 SGHAT, CDR2 FQNNGV. The CDR3 has 18 residues. This chain's CDR3 is CASSSRGGQFWTNEKLFF. Written as DNA, the CDR3 is TGTGCCAGCAGCTCTAGGGGGGGTCAGTTCTGGACTAATGAAAAACTGTTTTTT.

V and J are TRBV27 and TRBJ2-6; 10 bases are shared with TRBD1. Per germline, CDR1 MNHEY and CDR2 SMNVEV (reference sequence). The trim removed 4 bases at V and 3 bases at J, leaving 12 bases unmatched. This CDR3 region has 19 residues. The CDR3 spells CASSSMGLGQGSGANVLTF. The DNA for the CDR3 is TGTGCCAGCAGTTCTATGGGCTTGGGACAGGGGAGTGGGGCCAACGTCCTGACTTTC.

This rearrangement joins TRBV9 to TRBJ2-7; a possible D gene is TRBD2 (6 bases). There are 15 residues in the CDR3. In germline, CDR1 is SGDLS, CDR2 YYNGEE. The V end was cut by 2 bases, the J end by 6 bases, with 18 bases between. The DNA for the CDR3 is TGTGCCAGCAGCGTTCGGGGGACGCCTTTGGGCGAGCAGTACTTC. Its translation is CASSVRGTPLGEQYF.

The J gene is TRBJ1-4, the V gene TRBV25-1, with a possible D match to TRBD1 (5 bases). Germline lookup yields CDR1 MGHDK and CDR2 SYGVNS. This CDR3 spans 14 amino acids. Trimming cost V 3 bases and J 7 bases, with 12 bases left between them. This CDR3 reads CASSDMGRGEKLFF. In nucleotides, the CDR3 is TGTGCCAGCAGTGACATGGGGCGCGGTGAAAAACTGTTTTTT.

This chain uses TRBV28 with TRBJ2-7; 12 bases are shared with TRBD2. V dropped 6 bases and J dropped 0; count of bases not matched to a gene: 3. This CDR3 region has 15 residues. Germline loops: CDR1 MDHEN, CDR2 SYDVKM. CDR3 DNA sequence: TGTGCCAGCAGGCCGACTAGCGGGAGCTCCTACGAGCAGTACTTC. The encoded protein is CASRPTSGSSYEQYF.

The chain joins TRBV19 to TRBJ1-2, with 10 bases matching TRBD1. The length of the CDR3 is 15 residues. J gave up 6 bases and V 0 bases, and 4 bases lay outside the gene matches. The germline V gene has CDR1 LNHDA and CDR2 SQIVND (reference sequence). As DNA, the CDR3 is TGTGCCAGTAGTATAGATTGGACAGGGGGAAATGGCTACACCTTC. As protein: CASSIDWTGGNGYTF. Supplemented by reference TRBV19 and TRBJ1-2, the full variable domain reads DGGITQSPKYLFRKEGQNVTLSCEQNLNHDAMYWYRQDPGQGLRLIYYSQIVNDFQKGDIAEGYSVSREKKESFPLTVTSAQKNPTAFYLCASSIDWTGGNGYTFGSGTRLTVV.

The chain is built from TRBV14 and TRBJ1-3; 10 bases match TRBD1. CDR3 length: 19 amino acids. From germline, CDR1 is SGHDN and CDR2 FVKESK. V was clipped by 1 base and J by 0 bases; unmatched bases: 9. This chain's CDR3 is CASSQAGWDRGRSGNTIYF. CDR3 DNA sequence: TGTGCCAGCAGCCAAGCAGGTTGGGACAGGGGACGCTCTGGAAACACCATATATTTT. The variable domain in full, completed from reference TRBV14 and TRBJ1-3, reads EAGVTQFPSHSVIEKGQTVTLRCDPISGHDNLYWYRRVMGKEIKFLLHFVKESKQDESGMPNNRFLAERTGGTYSTLKVQPAELEDSGVYFCASSQAGWDRGRSGNTIYFGEGSWLTVV.